Described below is a single T cell receptor (beta chain) sequence and its context. What it binds is not known. This entry comes from a study of Tregs in tolerant kidney transplant recipients. The nonmyeloablative bone marrow transplants came from related graft donors, with transient mixed chimerism. The protocol was immunoSEQ multiplex PCR, while the TCRdb copy is restricted to in-frame clones and leaves out a portion. Counted here are about 64,000 clones, around 87% occurring once; the ten biggest clones make up under 4.5%. General study points: Antigen-driven expansion was suggested because donor-specific Tregs expanded more than all Tregs in tolerant patients. Validation in larger populations is needed because few patients were studied. Biological reproducibility was not directly addressed in this study. Tregs expanded with activated donor B cells seemed most donor-specific.

The sample in question was CD4+ T cells from blood (PBMCs), obtained 6 months after the transplant. The receptor comes from a human patient who received a combined kidney and bone marrow transplant. Part of the T cells may come from the graft donor.

The CDR3 bases are TGTGCCTGGAGTTCCTTTTCACAGGGGATATTGAATGAGCAGTTCTTC. Amino acids: CAWSSFSQGILNEQFF. J is TRBJ2-1 and V is TRBV30, with 7 bases lining up with TRBD1. V shed 2 bases, J shed 7 bases, and the junction held 14 bases outside the gene matches. There are 16 residues in the CDR3. Per germline, CDR1 GTSNPN and CDR2 SVGIG (reference sequence).